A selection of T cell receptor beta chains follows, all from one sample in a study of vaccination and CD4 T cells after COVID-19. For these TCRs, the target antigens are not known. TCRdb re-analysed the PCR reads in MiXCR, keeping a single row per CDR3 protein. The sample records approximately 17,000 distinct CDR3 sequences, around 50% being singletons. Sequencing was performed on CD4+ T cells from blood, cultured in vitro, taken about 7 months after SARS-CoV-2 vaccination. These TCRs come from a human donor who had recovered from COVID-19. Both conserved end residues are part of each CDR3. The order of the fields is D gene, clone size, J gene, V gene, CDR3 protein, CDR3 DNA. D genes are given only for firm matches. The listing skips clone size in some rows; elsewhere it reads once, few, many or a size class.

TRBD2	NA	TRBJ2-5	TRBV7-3	CASSFASGYTQYF	TGTGCCAGCAGCTTCGCTAGCGGGTATACCCAGTACTTC
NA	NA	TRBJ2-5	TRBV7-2	CASSLVVSQETQYF	TGTGCCAGCAGCTTAGTAGTCAGTCAAGAGACCCAGTACTTC
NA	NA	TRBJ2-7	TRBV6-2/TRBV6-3	CASSYSTKSSYEQYF	TGTGCCAGCAGTTACTCGACGAAGAGCTCCTACGAGCAGTACTTC
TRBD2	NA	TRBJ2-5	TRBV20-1	CSASGKRGATGETQYF	TGCAGTGCTAGTGGAAAGCGGGGGGCCACGGGGGAGACCCAGTACTTC
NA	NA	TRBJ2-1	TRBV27	CASSLFGGTYNEQFF	TGTGCCAGCAGTTTATTTGGGGGTACCTACAATGAGCAGTTCTTC
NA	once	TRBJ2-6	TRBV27	CASSLEYGANVLTF	TGTGCCAGCAGTTTAGAATATGGGGCCAACGTCCTGACTTTC
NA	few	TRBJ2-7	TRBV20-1	CSARGGLSYEQYF	TGCAGTGCTAGAGGGGGACTTTCCTACGAGCAGTACTTC
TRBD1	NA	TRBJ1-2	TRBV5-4	CASSWATGDYGYTF	TGTGCCAGCAGCTGGGCGACAGGGGACTATGGCTACACCTTC
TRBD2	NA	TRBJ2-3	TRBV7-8	CASSLAGASGNTDTQYF	TGTGCCAGCAGCTTAGCTGGGGCTAGCGGAAACACAGATACGCAGTATTTT
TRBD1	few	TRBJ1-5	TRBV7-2	CASSSRRGGGYQPQHF	TGTGCCAGCAGCTCACGTAGGGGAGGGGGCTATCAGCCCCAGCATTTT
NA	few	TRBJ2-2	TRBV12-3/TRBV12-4	CASTWELTHAGELFF	TGTGCCAGCACCTGGGAGCTTACTCATGCCGGGGAGCTGTTTTTT
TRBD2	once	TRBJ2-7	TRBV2	CASKGNSGSHEQYF	TGTGCCAGCAAAGGAAATAGCGGGAGCCACGAGCAGTACTTC
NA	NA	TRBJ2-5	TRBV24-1	CATSDPRGTEETQYF	TGTGCCACCAGTGATCCGAGGGGGACGGAAGAGACCCAGTACTTC
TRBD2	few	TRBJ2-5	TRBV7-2	CASLMLGLVGETQYF	TGTGCCAGTCTGATGTTGGGACTAGTGGGAGAGACCCAGTACTTC
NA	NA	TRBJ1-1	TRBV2	CASRGQLQAFF	TGTGCCAGCAGAGGACAGCTCCAAGCTTTCTTT
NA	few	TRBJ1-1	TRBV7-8	CASSFGRNTEAFF	TGTGCCAGCAGCTTCGGACGTAACACTGAAGCTTTCTTT
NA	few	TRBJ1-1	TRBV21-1	CASSNPWSWPAQNTEAFF	TGTGCCAGCAGCAACCCATGGAGCTGGCCAGCCCAGAACACTGAAGCTTTCTTT
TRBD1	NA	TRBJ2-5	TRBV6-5	CASSYSTGKETQYF	TGTGCCAGCAGTTACTCGACAGGGAAAGAGACCCAGTACTTC
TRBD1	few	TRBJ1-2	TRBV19	CATAGQGFRGYTF	TGTGCCACCGCCGGACAGGGGTTTCGAGGCTACACCTTC
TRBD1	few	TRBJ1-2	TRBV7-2	CASSPRTGGRYGYTF	TGTGCCAGCAGCCCGAGGACAGGGGGGAGGTATGGCTACACCTTC
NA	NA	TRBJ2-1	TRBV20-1	CSARLRARYNEQFF	TGCAGTGCTAGACTCCGAGCGCGATACAATGAGCAGTTCTTC
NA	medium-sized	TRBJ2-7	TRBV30	CASQSGGYEQYF	TGTGCATCCCAATCGGGCGGCTACGAGCAGTACTTC
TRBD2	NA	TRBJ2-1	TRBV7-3	CASSLGGGDFYNEQFF	TGTGCCAGCAGCTTGGGCGGGGGAGACTTCTACAATGAGCAGTTCTTC
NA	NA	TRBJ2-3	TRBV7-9	CASSLVQRYTDTQYF	TGTGCCAGCAGCTTGGTTCAGCGCTACACAGATACGCAGTATTTT
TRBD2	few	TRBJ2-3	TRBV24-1	CATSDPGTSGTDTQYF	TGTGCCACCAGTGATCCCGGGACTAGCGGCACAGATACGCAGTATTTT
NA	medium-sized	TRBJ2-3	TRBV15	CATSRGGGLTDTQYF	TGTGCCACCAGCAGAGGTGGGGGTCTCACAGATACGCAGTATTTT
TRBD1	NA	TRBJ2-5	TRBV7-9	CASSFPGQGTQETQYF	TGTGCCAGCAGCTTTCCGGGACAGGGAACCCAAGAGACCCAGTACTTC
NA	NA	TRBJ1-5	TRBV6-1	CASSPPGGNQPQHF	TGTGCCAGCAGCCCCCCCGGGGGCAATCAGCCCCAGCATTTT
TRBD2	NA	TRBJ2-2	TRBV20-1	CSASPTSGSGELFF	TGCAGTGCTAGCCCCACTAGCGGCTCCGGGGAGCTGTTTTTT
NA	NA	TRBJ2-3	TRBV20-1	CSARSQLGNTDTQYF	TGCAGTGCTAGATCCCAGCTGGGCAACACAGATACGCAGTATTTT
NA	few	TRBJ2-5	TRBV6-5	CASSYSVRRDPRAQYF	TGTGCCAGCAGTTACTCGGTTCGCCGGGACCCCAGGGCCCAGTACTTC
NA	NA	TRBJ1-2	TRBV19	CASSIGQLANYGYTF	TGTGCCAGTAGTATCGGACAGTTAGCTAACTATGGCTACACCTTC
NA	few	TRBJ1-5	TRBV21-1	CASSFRTGGHNQPQHF	TGTGCCAGCAGCTTTCGGACAGGGGGCCACAATCAGCCCCAGCATTTT
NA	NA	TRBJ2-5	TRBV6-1	CASSPPGEETQYF	TGTGCCAGCAGTCCTCCAGGGGAGGAGACCCAGTACTTC